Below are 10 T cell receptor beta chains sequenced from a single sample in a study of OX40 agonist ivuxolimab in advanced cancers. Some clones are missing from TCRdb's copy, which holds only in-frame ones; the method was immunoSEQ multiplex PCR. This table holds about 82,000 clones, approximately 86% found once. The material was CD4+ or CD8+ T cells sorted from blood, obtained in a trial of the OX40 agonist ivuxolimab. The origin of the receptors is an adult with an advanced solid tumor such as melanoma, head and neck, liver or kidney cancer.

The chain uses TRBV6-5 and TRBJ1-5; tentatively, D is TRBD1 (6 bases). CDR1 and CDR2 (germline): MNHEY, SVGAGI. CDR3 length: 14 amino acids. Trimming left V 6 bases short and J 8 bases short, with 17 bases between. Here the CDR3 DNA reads TGTGCCAGCAGGAGGACAGTCATGATCGAGCCCCAGCATTTT. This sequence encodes CASRRTVMIEPQHF.

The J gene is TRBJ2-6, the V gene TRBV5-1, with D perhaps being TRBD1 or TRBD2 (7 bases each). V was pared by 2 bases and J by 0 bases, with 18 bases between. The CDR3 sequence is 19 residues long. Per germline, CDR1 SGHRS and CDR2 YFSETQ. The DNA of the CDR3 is TGCGCCAGCAGCTTCCCAGGGGGGGCAACAAGCTCTGGGGCCAACGTCCTGACTTTC. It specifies CASSFPGGATSSGANVLTF.

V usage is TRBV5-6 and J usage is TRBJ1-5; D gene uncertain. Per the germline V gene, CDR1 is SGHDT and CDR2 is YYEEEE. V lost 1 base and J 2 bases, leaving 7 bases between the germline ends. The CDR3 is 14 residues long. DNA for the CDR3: TGTGCCAGCAGCTTGCTGGATGGCAATCAGCCCCAGCATTTT. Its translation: CASSLLDGNQPQHF.

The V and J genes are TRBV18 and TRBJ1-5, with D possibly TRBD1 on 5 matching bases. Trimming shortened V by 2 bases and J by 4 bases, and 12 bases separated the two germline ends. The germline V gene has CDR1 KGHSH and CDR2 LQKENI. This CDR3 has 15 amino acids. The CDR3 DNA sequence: TGTGCCAGCTCACCAGGGGGTACAGTTAATCAGCCCCAGCATTTT. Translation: CASSPGGTVNQPQHF.

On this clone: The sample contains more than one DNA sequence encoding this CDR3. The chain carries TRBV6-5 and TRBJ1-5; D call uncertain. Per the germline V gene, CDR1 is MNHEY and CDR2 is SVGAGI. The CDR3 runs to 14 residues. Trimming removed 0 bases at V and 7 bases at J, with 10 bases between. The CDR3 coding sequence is TGTGCCAGCAGTTACTCTTACGGGTCCCAGCCCCAGCATTTT. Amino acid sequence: CASSYSYGSQPQHF.

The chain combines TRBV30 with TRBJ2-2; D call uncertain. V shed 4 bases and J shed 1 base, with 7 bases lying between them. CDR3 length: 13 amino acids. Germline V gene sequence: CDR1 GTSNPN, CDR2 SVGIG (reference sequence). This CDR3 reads CAWKWGNTGELFF. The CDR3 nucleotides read TGTGCCTGGAAGTGGGGGAACACCGGGGAGCTGTTTTTT.

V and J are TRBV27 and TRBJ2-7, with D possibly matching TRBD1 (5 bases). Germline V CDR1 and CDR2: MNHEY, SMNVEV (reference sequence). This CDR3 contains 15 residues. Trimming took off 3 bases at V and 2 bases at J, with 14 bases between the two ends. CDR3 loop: CASSLIAGMAYEQYF. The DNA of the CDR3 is TGTGCCAGCAGTTTGATAGCAGGGATGGCCTACGAGCAGTACTTC.

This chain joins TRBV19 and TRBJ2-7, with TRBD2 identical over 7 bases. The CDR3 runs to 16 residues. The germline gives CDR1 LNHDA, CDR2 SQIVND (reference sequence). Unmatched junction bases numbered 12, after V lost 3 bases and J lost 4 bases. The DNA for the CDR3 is TGTGCCAGTAGTATTCCGGCGGGAGCCGAAAATTACGAGCAGTACTTC. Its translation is CASSIPAGAENYEQYF.

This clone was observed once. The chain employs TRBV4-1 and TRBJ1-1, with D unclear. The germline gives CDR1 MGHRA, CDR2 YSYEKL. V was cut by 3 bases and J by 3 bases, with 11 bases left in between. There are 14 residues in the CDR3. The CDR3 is CASSQGTAYTEAFF. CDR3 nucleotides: TGCGCCAGCAGCCAGGGTACAGCGTACACTGAAGCTTTCTTT.

The CDR3 nucleotides read TGCGCCAGCAAAAAAGGCGAACTTGGCCGGGACACTGAAGCTTTCTTT. It specifies CASKKGELGRDTEAFF. The chain combines TRBV10-2 with TRBJ1-1; D remains ambiguous. This CDR3 spans 16 amino acids. CDR1 and CDR2 (germline): WSHSY, SAAADI. The germline V and J ends were trimmed by 7 bases and 3 bases, with 21 bases remaining between them.